One and the same sample provided the 5 T cell receptor beta chains below, sequenced in a study of cytomegalovirus exposure and HLA in healthy donors. Produced via immunoSEQ multiplex PCR; TCRdb's table is partial and in-frame only. The sample has approximately 160,000 clones; about 89% are singletons. The sample was PBMCs. The receptor source for this set is a young woman in good health and CMV-seropositive.

This rearrangement joins TRBV29-1 to TRBJ2-7, with a tentative D call TRBD1 (7 bases). Germline CDR1 is SQVTM and CDR2 is ANQGSEA. The V and J ends lost 8 bases and 6 bases respectively, with 14 bases between them. The CDR3 loop spans 11 amino acids. Here the CDR3 DNA reads TGCAGCCCAGGGGGGCCGAGCGAGCAGTACTTC. It codes for CSPGGPSEQYF.

This chain joins TRBV19 and TRBJ2-1; the match to TRBD2 covers 9 bases. Losses at the gene ends were 5 bases for V and 7 bases for J; bases not matched to a gene: 15. Per germline, CDR1 LNHDA and CDR2 SQIVND (reference sequence). The CDR3 is 17 amino acids. The CDR3 loop reads CASSPRGGSGSPNEQFF. The CDR3 bases are TGTGCCAGTAGTCCCCGAGGGGGTAGCGGGAGTCCTAATGAGCAGTTCTTC.

V usage is TRBV10-3 and J usage is TRBJ2-1; TRBD2 is a possible D gene (6 bases). The CDR3 contains 16 residues. Germline lookup yields CDR1 ENHRY and CDR2 SYGVKD. V was clipped by 2 bases and J by 5 bases, with 16 bases between them. DNA of the CDR3: TGTGCCATCAGTGAGCTCCGGGATCGGACTAACAATGAGCAGTTCTTC. It specifies CAISELRDRTNNEQFF.

V and J are TRBV30 and TRBJ2-1, with 9 nucleotides matching TRBD2. In germline, CDR1 is GTSNPN, CDR2 SVGIG (reference sequence). This CDR3 region has 13 residues. V shed 5 bases, J shed 9 bases, and the junction held 8 bases outside the gene matches. CDR3 sequence: CAWGLANGGEQFF. CDR3 sequence (DNA): TGTGCCTGGGGACTAGCGAATGGGGGTGAGCAGTTCTTC.

The V gene is TRBV28, the J gene TRBJ1-2, with D uncertain. The V gene's germline CDR1 is MDHEN and CDR2 SYDVKM. V gave up 5 bases and J gave up 6 bases, with 16 bases separating them. The CDR3 runs to 14 residues. The CDR3 DNA sequence: TGTGCCAGCAGTCCCTCCGCAGGCATGGATGGCTACACCTTC. It codes for CASSPSAGMDGYTF.